This T cell receptor beta chain came from a study of cytomegalovirus exposure and HLA in healthy donors. With 60 Vbeta and 13 Jbeta primers, the PCR was carried out. Clones were read by immunoSEQ multiplex PCR, and TCRdb kept only the in-frame ones, dropping some. Of around 64,000 clones in the sample, about four fifths were seen once. Germline V lookup: CDR1 GTSNPN, CDR2 SVGIG (reference sequence). The CDR3 is 13 residues long. The material sequenced was PBMCs. This chain links TRBV30 with TRBJ2-6; maybe TRBD2 (6 bases). The sequence was obtained from a man between 18 and 29 years old in good health and CMV-seropositive. As DNA, the CDR3 is TGTGCTCTCCGGGGGTCTGTTTCCAACGTCCTGACTTTC. This sequence encodes CALRGSVSNVLTF.